The clone carrying this TCR beta chain was recorded once. Its antigen remains unknown. The length of the CDR3 is 12 residues. CDR1 is SGDLS, CDR2 YYNGEE, per germline. V lost 4 bases to trimming and J lost 4 bases, with 5 bases between them. The data derive from a study of cytomegalovirus exposure and HLA in healthy donors. Study information: An early release of data contained 75 million to 90 million unique TCRs, which came from HLA-typed donors. Overall study findings and caveats: CMV serostatus stood as the only immune exposure information on hand.

While unrecorded immune exposures were likely, the donors were nominally healthy when sampled. PCR amplification relied on 60 Vbeta primers (plus 13 Jbeta primers). Method: immunoSEQ multiplex PCR; TCRdb's copy keeps in-frame clones and lacks some. The sample gives 130,000 or so clones, approximately 80% of which show up once; 2.5% to 3% is in the top ten. The TCR was taken from a woman younger than 35 in good health and CMV-seropositive. This rearrangement joins TRBV9 to TRBJ2-2, with D unclear. Sequenced: PBMCs. The CDR3 DNA follows: TGTGCCAGCAGCTCCCTCACCGGGGAGCTGTTTTTT. Protein sequence: CASSSLTGELFF.